This T cell receptor beta chain derives from a study of cytomegalovirus exposure and HLA in healthy donors. Study context: Out of approximately 170 million T cells, an earlier analysis found 117 million unique TCR beta sequences in total. Study findings and constraints: Analyses of presence/absence relied on an assumption of roughly uniform sequencing depth across donors.

PCR primers comprised 60 Vbeta and 13 Jbeta primers. The authors' processing: Unique TCR beta chains numbered about 72 million in a later analysis, with around 11 million shared. Data came from immunoSEQ multiplex PCR; TCRdb stores just in-frame clones and leaves some out. V and J calls plus clone size are reproduced from that table; the DNA served to infer D and trimming. The sample shows almost 200,000 clones, 79% of them seen only once. Trimming cost V 2 bases and J 0 bases, with 7 bases left between them. The CDR3 contains 14 residues. Germline V gene data show CDR1 as PRHDT and CDR2 as FYEKMQ (reference sequence). In the case of this clone: What it binds is unknown.

Input material: PBMCs. The rearrangement joins TRBV13 to TRBJ1-1; unclear D gene. The clonotype originates from a woman aged 30 to 39 in good health and CMV-seropositive. The CDR3 reads CASSLYSMNTEAFF. CDR3 DNA sequence: TGTGCCAGCAGCTTATACAGCATGAACACTGAAGCTTTCTTT.